This is a list of T cell receptor beta chains from one sample in a study of blood T cell repertoires in COVID-19. Generated by immunoSEQ multiplex PCR, the TCRdb table keeps only in-frame clones and is missing some. Of 250,000 to 300,000 clones in the sample, approximately 83% were seen once. Source material: peripheral blood. These receptors were collected from a woman in her seventies with acute or convalescent COVID-19. Both conserved end residues are part of each CDR3. A D gene is named only where the DNA matches it firmly. Rows give clone size only sometimes, using once, few, many, or a class for an expanded clone.

d_call	j_call	clone_size	v_call	cdr3_aa	cdr3_nt
-	TRBJ1-2	-	TRBV3-1/TRBV3-2	CASSQLRDSPLGYTF	TGTGCCAGCAGCCAACTCCGAGACAGCCCTCTTGGCTACACCTTC
-	TRBJ2-7	-	TRBV11-3	CASYNRAASYEQYF	TGTGCCAGCTACAACAGGGCGGCCTCCTACGAGCAGTACTTC
-	TRBJ1-1	-	TRBV6-2/TRBV6-3	CASSSDGLGGGKAFF	TGTGCCAGCAGCTCCGACGGATTGGGGGGAGGGAAAGCTTTCTTT
TRBD2	TRBJ2-1	-	TRBV7-9	CASSPPTSGDHNEQFF	TGTGCCAGCAGCCCCCCCACTAGCGGGGACCACAATGAGCAGTTCTTC
-	TRBJ1-6	-	TRBV20-1	CSARTQGNLHF	TGCAGTGCTAGAACGCAGGGGAATCTCCACTTT
-	TRBJ1-1	-	TRBV2	CARNRVEGTEAFF	TGTGCCAGAAACAGGGTAGAAGGCACTGAAGCTTTCTTT
TRBD1	TRBJ1-6	-	TRBV7-9	CASSPTTGILYSPLHF	TGTGCCAGCAGCCCCACGACAGGGATCCTTTATTCACCCCTCCACTTT
-	TRBJ1-6	-	TRBV7-8	CASSYGGNRLSPLHF	TGTGCCAGCAGCTACGGGGGGAACAGATTATCACCCCTCCACTTT
-	TRBJ1-3	-	TRBV25-1	CASSGPGVWDTIYF	TGTGCCAGCAGTGGACCAGGGGTATGGGACACCATATATTTT
-	TRBJ1-2	-	TRBV7-9	CASSQAQGGGYGYTF	TGTGCCAGCAGCCAGGCCCAGGGAGGCGGGTATGGCTACACCTTC
TRBD1	TRBJ2-7	-	TRBV5-1	CASSFTGDYEQYF	TGCGCCAGCAGCTTCACAGGGGACTACGAGCAGTACTTC
TRBD2	TRBJ2-3	once	TRBV7-2	CASSRSGGAGDTQYF	TGTGCCAGCAGCCGGAGCGGGGGGGCAGGAGATACGCAGTATTTT
-	TRBJ2-7	-	TRBV14	CASSQGTRYEQYF	TGTGCCAGCAGCCAAGGTACCCGGTACGAGCAGTACTTC
TRBD1	TRBJ2-7	-	TRBV10-3	CAISAGTGDYEQYF	TGTGCCATCAGTGCCGGGACAGGGGACTACGAGCAGTACTTC
TRBD1	TRBJ1-1	-	TRBV18	CASSPSGQGYTEAFF	TGTGCCAGCTCACCATCCGGACAGGGATACACTGAAGCTTTCTTT
-	TRBJ1-5	-	TRBV5-6	CASSLGQANQPQHF	TGTGCCAGCAGCTTGGGACAGGCAAATCAGCCCCAGCATTTT
TRBD1	TRBJ1-4	-	TRBV2	CASSYDRVGEKLFF	TGTGCCAGCAGTTACGACAGGGTTGGAGAAAAACTGTTTTTT
-	TRBJ2-5	-	TRBV2	CASSEGGLQETQYF	TGTGCCAGCAGTGAGGGGGGGCTTCAAGAGACCCAGTACTTC